This section outlines one T cell receptor (beta chain) sequence together with its context. This entry belongs to a study of CD8 T cells in Susac syndrome. The authors reverse transcribed 0.5 to 1 ug RNA with random hexamers. Amplification of TCR beta CDR3 across 54 Vbeta and 13 Jbeta was performed with immunoSEQ multiplex PCR. TCRdb processed the immunoSEQ multiplex PCR reads anew with MiXCR; each CDR3 protein has one entry. The sample has roughly 180,000 distinct CDR3 sequences; over 85% are singletons. Germline CDR1 and CDR2: SEHNR and FQNEAQ (reference sequence). The CDR3 totals 15 residues. The V end lost 6 bases, the J end lost 0 bases, and 12 bases lay between the germline ends.

This TCR came from a human donor in good health. The chain is built from TRBV7-9 and TRBJ1-5, with a tentative D call TRBD1 (5 bases). Sequenced: CD4+ T cells from PBMCs. The CDR3 region is CASSQPGGSNQPQHF. CDR3 in DNA: TGTGCCAGCAGTCAACCGGGGGGTAGCAATCAGCCCCAGCATTTT.